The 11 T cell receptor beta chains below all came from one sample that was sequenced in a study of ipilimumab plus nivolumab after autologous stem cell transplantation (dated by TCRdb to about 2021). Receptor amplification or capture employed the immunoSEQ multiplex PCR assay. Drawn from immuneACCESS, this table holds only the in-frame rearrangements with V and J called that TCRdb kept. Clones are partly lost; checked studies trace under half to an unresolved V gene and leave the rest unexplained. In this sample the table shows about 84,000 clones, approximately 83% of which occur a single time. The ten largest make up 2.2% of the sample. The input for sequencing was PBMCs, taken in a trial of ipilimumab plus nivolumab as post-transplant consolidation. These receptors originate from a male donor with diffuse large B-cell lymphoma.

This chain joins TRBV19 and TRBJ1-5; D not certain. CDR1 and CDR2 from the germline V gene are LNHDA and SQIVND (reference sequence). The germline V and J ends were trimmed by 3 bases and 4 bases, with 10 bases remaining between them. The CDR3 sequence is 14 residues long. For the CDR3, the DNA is TGTGCCAGTAGTATGGGCCGGGATAATCAGCCCCAGCATTTT. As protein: CASSMGRDNQPQHF.

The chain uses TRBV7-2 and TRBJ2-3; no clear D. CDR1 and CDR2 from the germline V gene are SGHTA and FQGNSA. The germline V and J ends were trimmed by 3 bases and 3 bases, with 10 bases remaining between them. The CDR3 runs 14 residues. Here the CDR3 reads CASSFIGATDTQYF. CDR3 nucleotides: TGTGCCAGCAGCTTCATCGGTGCAACAGATACGCAGTATTTT.

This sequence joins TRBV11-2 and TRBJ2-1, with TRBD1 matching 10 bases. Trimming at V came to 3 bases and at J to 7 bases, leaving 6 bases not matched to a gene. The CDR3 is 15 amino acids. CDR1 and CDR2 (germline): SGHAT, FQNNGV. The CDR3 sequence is CASSFRDRGRNEQFF. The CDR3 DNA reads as TGTGCCAGCAGCTTCCGGGACAGGGGTAGGAATGAGCAGTTCTTC.

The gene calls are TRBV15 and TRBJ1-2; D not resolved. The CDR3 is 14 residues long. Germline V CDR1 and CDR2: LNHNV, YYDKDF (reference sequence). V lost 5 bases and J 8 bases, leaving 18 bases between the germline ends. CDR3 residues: CATSVDSILRGYTF. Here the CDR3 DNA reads TGTGCCACCAGCGTGGACTCTATATTGAGGGGCTACACCTTC.

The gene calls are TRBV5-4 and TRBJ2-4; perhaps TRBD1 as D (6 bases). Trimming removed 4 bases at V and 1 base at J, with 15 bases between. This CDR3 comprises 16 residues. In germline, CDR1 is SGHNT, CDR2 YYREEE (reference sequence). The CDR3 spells CASSPQSQGAKNIQYF. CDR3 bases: TGTGCCAGCAGCCCCCAGTCGCAGGGGGCCAAAAACATTCAGTACTTC.

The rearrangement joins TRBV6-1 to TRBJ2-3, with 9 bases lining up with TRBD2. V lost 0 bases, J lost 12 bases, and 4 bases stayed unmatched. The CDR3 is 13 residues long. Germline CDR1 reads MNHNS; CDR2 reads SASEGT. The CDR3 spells CASSEARGGAQYF. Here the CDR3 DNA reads TGTGCCAGCAGTGAAGCGCGCGGGGGGGCCCAGTATTTT.

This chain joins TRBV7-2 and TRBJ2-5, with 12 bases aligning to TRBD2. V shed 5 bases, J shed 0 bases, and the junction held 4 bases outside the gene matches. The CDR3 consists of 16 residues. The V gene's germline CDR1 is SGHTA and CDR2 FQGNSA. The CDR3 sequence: CASSRTSGGYQETQYF. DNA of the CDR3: TGTGCCAGCAGCCGCACTAGCGGGGGGTACCAAGAGACCCAGTACTTC. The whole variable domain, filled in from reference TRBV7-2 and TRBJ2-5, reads GAGVSQSPSNKVTEKGKDVELRCDPISGHTALYWYRQSLGQGLEFLIYFQGNSAPDKSGLPSDRFSAERTGGSVSTLTIQRTQQEDSAVYLCASSRTSGGYQETQYFGPGTRLLVL.

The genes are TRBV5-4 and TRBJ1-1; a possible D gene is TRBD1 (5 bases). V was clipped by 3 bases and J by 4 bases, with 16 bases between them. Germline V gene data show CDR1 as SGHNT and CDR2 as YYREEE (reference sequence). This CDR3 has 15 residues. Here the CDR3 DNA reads TGTGCCAGCAGCTGGGAGGAGAGGGGAGGCACTGAAGCTTTCTTT. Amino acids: CASSWEERGGTEAFF.

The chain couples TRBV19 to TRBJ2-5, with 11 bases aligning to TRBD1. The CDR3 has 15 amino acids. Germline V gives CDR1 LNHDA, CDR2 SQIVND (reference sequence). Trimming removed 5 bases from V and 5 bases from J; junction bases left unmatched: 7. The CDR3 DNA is TGTGCCAGTAGTGCAGCCGGGACAGGGGGGGAGACCCAGTACTTC. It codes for CASSAAGTGGETQYF.

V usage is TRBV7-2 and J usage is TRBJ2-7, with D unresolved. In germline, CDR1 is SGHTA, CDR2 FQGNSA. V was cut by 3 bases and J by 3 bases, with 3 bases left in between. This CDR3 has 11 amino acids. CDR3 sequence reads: CASSLSYEQYF. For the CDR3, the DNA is TGTGCCAGCAGCTTGAGCTACGAGCAGTACTTC.

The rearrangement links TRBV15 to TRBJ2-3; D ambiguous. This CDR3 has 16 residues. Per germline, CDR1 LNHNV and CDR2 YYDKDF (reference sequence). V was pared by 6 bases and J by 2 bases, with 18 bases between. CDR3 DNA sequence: TGTGCCACCAGATCCCCTCTCCCCCCTAACACAGATACGCAGTATTTT. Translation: CATRSPLPPNTDTQYF.